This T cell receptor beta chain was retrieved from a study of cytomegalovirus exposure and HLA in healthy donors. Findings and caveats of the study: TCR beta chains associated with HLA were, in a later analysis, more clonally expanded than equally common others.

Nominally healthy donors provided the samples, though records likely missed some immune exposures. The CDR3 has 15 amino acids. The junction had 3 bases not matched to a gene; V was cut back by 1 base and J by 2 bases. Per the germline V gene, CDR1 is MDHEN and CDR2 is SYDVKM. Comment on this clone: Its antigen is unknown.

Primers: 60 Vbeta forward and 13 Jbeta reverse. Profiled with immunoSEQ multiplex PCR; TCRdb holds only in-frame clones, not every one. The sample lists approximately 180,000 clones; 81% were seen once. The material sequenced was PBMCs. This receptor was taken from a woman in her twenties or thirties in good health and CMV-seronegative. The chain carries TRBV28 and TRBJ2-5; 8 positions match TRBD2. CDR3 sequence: CASSLLAGIQETQYF. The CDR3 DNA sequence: TGTGCCAGCAGTTTATTAGCGGGGATACAAGAGACCCAGTACTTC.